This record concerns one T cell receptor (beta chain) sequence. The sample comes from a study of breast tumors, draining lymph nodes, adjacent tissues. This CDR3 is 19 amino acids long. Trimming removed 0 bases at V and 6 bases at J, with 21 bases between. Per germline, CDR1 LNHDA and CDR2 SQIVND (reference sequence). MiXCR, applied by TCRdb to the multiplex PCR reads, yields one record per CDR3 protein. Here the sample spans just under 65,000 distinct CDR3 sequences, less than 75% being singletons. The sample taken for sequencing was breast tumor tissue. This clonotype originated in a female donor with breast cancer. Some clones in this sample may be carry-over from other donors' samples. The chain combines TRBV19 with TRBJ1-6; weak D call: TRBD1 (5 bases). CDR3 sequence (DNA): TGTGCCAGTAGTATAGACCCAGGAGCGGGGGGGACTGGTAATTCACCCCTCCACTTT. Translation: CASSIDPGAGGTGNSPLHF. Filled out from reference TRBV19 and TRBJ1-6, the complete variable domain reads DGGITQSPKYLFRKEGQNVTLSCEQNLNHDAMYWYRQDPGQGLRLIYYSQIVNDFQKGDIAEGYSVSREKKESFPLTVTSAQKNPTAFYLCASSIDPGAGGTGNSPLHFGNGTRLTVT.